The 23 T cell receptor beta chains listed next were all sequenced from one sample in a study of shared clonotypes between healthy human individuals. The assay was immunoSEQ multiplex PCR, and TCRdb's table has in-frame clones only and misses some. The sample records around 330,000 clones, around 67% being singletons. Sample: memory CD4+ T cells sorted from blood. Noted subset: CD45RA-negative fraction. The receptor source for this set is a man aged 25 to 45 in good health.

The table lists this clone with many counts. The V call is TRBV5-5, the J call TRBJ1-4; possibly TRBD1 for D (6 bases). Looked up from germline, CDR1 is SGHKS and CDR2 is YYEKEE (reference sequence). The CDR3 sequence is 15 residues long. Trimming left V 7 bases short and J 10 bases short, with 23 bases between. Written as DNA, the CDR3 is TGTGCCAGCGGCCCAATCGCGACATCGGGGGCAAAACTGTTTTTT. This codes for CASGPIATSGAKLFF.

This clone has only one observation. The chain couples TRBV28 to TRBJ2-5; D is possibly TRBD2 (6 bases). The length of the CDR3 is 15 residues. Trimming pared 5 bases from V and 3 bases from J, leaving 16 bases between. The germline CDR1 and CDR2 sequences are MDHEN and SYDVKM. Written as DNA, the CDR3 is TGTGCCAGCAGTCTAGTCCGGCGGGGTGAAGAGACCCAGTACTTC. This codes for CASSLVRRGEETQYF.

The V call is TRBV5-1, the J call TRBJ2-1, with 11 nucleotides matching TRBD2. The CDR3 sequence is 16 residues long. J gave up 4 bases and V 1 base, and 4 bases lay outside the gene matches. Germline V gene data show CDR1 as SGHRS and CDR2 as YFSETQ. The CDR3 DNA reads as TGCGCCAGCAGCTTGCTTAGCGGGAGGGTTTACAATGAGCAGTTCTTC. It yields the protein CASSLLSGRVYNEQFF.

This chain links TRBV7-2 with TRBJ1-5; no clear D gene. Trimming took off 1 base at V and 0 bases at J, with 4 bases between the two ends. The CDR3 is 14 amino acids. Germline values: CDR1 SGHTA, CDR2 FQGNSA. The CDR3 bases are TGTGCCAGCAGCTTAGAACGTAGCAATCAGCCCCAGCATTTT. This gives the protein CASSLERSNQPQHF.

In this sample, this clone turned up a few times. V and J are TRBV9 and TRBJ2-7, with D perhaps TRBD2 (6 bases). Trimming stripped 7 bases from V and 7 bases from J, with 24 bases between. CDR1 and CDR2 (germline): SGDLS, YYNGEE. The CDR3 covers 15 residues. The CDR3: CASSKDGLPTGEQYF. For the CDR3, the DNA is TGTGCCAGCTCTAAAGATGGACTACCCACGGGGGAGCAGTACTTC.

As regards this clone: This could be a read error, since a much larger clone is one nucleotide away. Other DNA sequences in the sample encode the same CDR3. J is TRBJ1-2 and V is TRBV7-2; D unclear. The V gene lost 1 base and the J gene lost 1 base, with 4 bases spanning the gap. The CDR3 is 13 residues long. Germline V gives CDR1 SGHTA, CDR2 FQGNSA. CDR3 DNA: TGTGCCAGCAGCTTAGACAGTAACTATGGCTACACCTTC. Translated, it gives CASSLDSNYGYTF.

In the case of this clone: The junction does not match germline at one end; this may be a read error. V usage is TRBV7-7 and J usage is TRBJ2-7; 13 nucleotides agree with TRBD2. From germline, CDR1 is SSHAT and CDR2 FNYEAQ (reference sequence). This CDR3 comprises 15 residues. The CDR3 reads CASSPTGLAGSEQYF. The DNA of the CDR3 is TGTGCTAGCAGCCCCACGGGACTAGCGGGAAGCGAGCAGTACTTC.

CDR3 region: CASSSAVTYEQYF. The DNA of the CDR3 is TGTGCCAGTAGTAGCGCGGTTACCTACGAGCAGTACTTC. The chain is built from TRBV19 and TRBJ2-7; D gene ambiguous. Per germline, CDR1 LNHDA and CDR2 SQIVND (reference sequence). V was cut by 4 bases and J by 2 bases, with 9 bases left in between. CDR3 size: 13 residues.

The chain employs TRBV7-2 and TRBJ2-7; D is perhaps TRBD2 (5 bases). The germline CDR1 and CDR2 sequences are SGHTA and FQGNSA. This CDR3 spans 14 amino acids. Between the trimmed V and J ends, which lost 3 bases and 1 base, there was a span of 10 bases. CDR3 DNA sequence: TGTGCCAGCAGCTTCGGTGCGGGTTCCTACGAGCAGTACTTC. Translating it yields CASSFGAGSYEQYF.

The V call is TRBV10-2, the J call TRBJ2-1; D is perhaps TRBD1 (5 bases). Germline V gives CDR1 WSHSY, CDR2 SAAADI. There are 15 residues in the CDR3. Trimming stripped 0 bases from V and 0 bases from J, with 6 bases between. The DNA for the CDR3 is TGCGCCAGCAGTGAGTCAGGGGCCTCCTACAATGAGCAGTTCTTC. It encodes CASSESGASYNEQFF.

The rearrangement uses TRBV9 and TRBJ2-7, with D maybe TRBD2 (5 bases). Germline V CDR1 and CDR2: SGDLS, YYNGEE. Trimming took 6 bases from V and 0 from J, leaving 13 bases between them. The CDR3 runs to 14 residues. The CDR3: CASTPGLSSYEQYF. Here the CDR3 DNA reads TGTGCCAGCACCCCCGGACTGAGCTCCTACGAGCAGTACTTC.

The chain uses TRBV6-1 and TRBJ1-5; D is ambiguous. Per germline, CDR1 MNHNS and CDR2 SASEGT. The CDR3 has 13 amino acids. Trimming pared 1 base from V and 6 bases from J, leaving 7 bases between. Written as DNA, the CDR3 is TGTGCCAGCAGTGAAGGCTTAATTCAGCCCCAGCATTTT. It specifies CASSEGLIQPQHF.

The chain joins TRBV14 to TRBJ2-2; the D is unclear. Trimming removed 1 base at V and 4 bases at J, with 7 bases between. CDR3 length: 14 residues. Per germline, CDR1 SGHDN and CDR2 FVKESK. The CDR3 DNA reads TGTGCCAGCAGCCAAGTTCTAAGCACCGGGGAGCTGTTTTTT. This codes for CASSQVLSTGELFF.

This clone has ten or more counts. The gene calls are TRBV6-5 and TRBJ1-3; no definite D call. The CDR3 contains 14 residues. From germline, CDR1 is MNHEY and CDR2 SVGAGI. V was clipped by 7 bases and J by 2 bases, with 12 bases between them. CDR3: CASNPGNAGNTIYF. The CDR3 nucleotides read TGTGCCAGCAACCCGGGTAACGCTGGAAACACCATATATTTT.

The V call is TRBV2, the J call TRBJ2-1, with TRBD1 matching 9 bases. The CDR3 has 14 residues. Trimming took 7 bases from V and 6 from J; bases not matched to a gene: 7. CDR1 and CDR2 (germline): SNHLY, FYNNEI. Written as DNA, the CDR3 is TGTGCCAGCATTGTTTCGGGACAGGGCAATGAGCAGTTCTTC. Translating gives CASIVSGQGNEQFF.

The rearrangement uses TRBV2 and TRBJ1-5; D call uncertain. Per germline, CDR1 SNHLY and CDR2 FYNNEI. The CDR3 runs 12 residues. Trimming cost V 4 bases and J 9 bases, with 10 bases left between them. This CDR3 reads CASSGVPGPQHF. The CDR3 nucleotides read TGTGCCAGCAGTGGAGTCCCAGGGCCCCAGCATTTT.

The chain recombines TRBV5-8 with TRBJ1-2; possible D gene TRBD1, 5 bases. Trimming stripped 1 base from V and 7 bases from J, with 11 bases between. The CDR3 spans 13 residues. CDR1 is SGHTS, CDR2 YDEGEE, per germline. The CDR3 spells CASSLIRATGYTF. Written as DNA, the CDR3 is TGTGCCAGCAGCTTGATCAGGGCGACTGGCTACACCTTC.

This clone was recorded only once. The chain couples TRBV2 to TRBJ2-3; D unclear. Germline V gene data show CDR1 as SNHLY and CDR2 as FYNNEI. The CDR3 has 15 amino acids. Trimming removed 4 bases at V and 2 bases at J, with 13 bases between. CDR3 nucleotides: TGTGCCAGCAGTGTATTAGGGTCCCCCACAGATACGCAGTATTTT. Translation: CASSVLGSPTDTQYF.

This chain uses TRBV7-9 with TRBJ2-5, with D hard to call. V gave up 3 bases and J gave up 3 bases, with 11 bases separating them. Germline lookup yields CDR1 SEHNR and CDR2 FQNEAQ (reference sequence). The CDR3 is made up of 14 amino acids. The CDR3 loop is CASSLDGREETQYF. In DNA form, the CDR3 reads TGTGCCAGCAGCTTGGATGGACGGGAAGAGACCCAGTACTTC.

J is TRBJ2-7 and V is TRBV5-1; 10 nucleotides line up with TRBD2. This CDR3 is built from 19 residues. V shed 5 bases, J shed 3 bases, and the junction held 20 bases outside the gene matches. Germline CDR1 and CDR2: SGHRS and YFSETQ. In nucleotides, the CDR3 is TGCGCCAGCAGACATTTCCCCCCAAACTTGATAGCGGGAGGCTACGAGCAGTACTTC. Amino acids: CASRHFPPNLIAGGYEQYF.

The rearrangement uses TRBV18 and TRBJ1-5; 11 nucleotides match TRBD1. The ends lost 3 bases at V and 5 bases at J; junction bases unmatched: 0. The CDR3 spans 14 residues. Germline V gives CDR1 KGHSH, CDR2 LQKENI. CDR3 amino acids: CASSPGQGDQPQHF. The CDR3 bases are TGTGCCAGCTCACCGGGACAGGGGGATCAGCCCCAGCATTTT.

J is TRBJ1-5 and V is TRBV5-6; possible D gene TRBD1, 6 bases. Trimming took 5 bases from V and 4 from J, leaving 16 bases between them. CDR3 length equals 15 residues. Germline loops: CDR1 SGHDT, CDR2 YYEEEE. CDR3 protein: CASSLQGLVNQPQHF. The CDR3 coding sequence is TGTGCCAGCAGTTTACAGGGCCTAGTGAATCAGCCCCAGCATTTT.

Regarding this clone: Additional DNA sequences in this sample encode the identical CDR3. This rearrangement joins TRBV19 to TRBJ2-7; D ambiguous. Germline V gives CDR1 LNHDA, CDR2 SQIVND (reference sequence). The CDR3 extends over 13 amino acids. V was clipped by 3 bases and J by 2 bases, with 8 bases between them. CDR3 protein: CASSIGRAYEQYF. The CDR3 coding sequence is TGTGCCAGTAGTATCGGAAGGGCCTACGAGCAGTACTTC.